The next 30 T cell receptor beta chains were all read from a single sample in a study of T-cell memory formation after mild COVID-19. TCRdb reprocessed the 5' RACE reads with MiXCR, giving one entry per CDR3 protein. The data contain 250,000 to 300,000 distinct CDR3 sequences, roughly 15% of them singletons. Sequencing used PBMCs or a T cell subset sorted from them (not recorded which). The source is a young man who had mild COVID-19 (a few samples of this study predate the infection). Cell type and time point are not known.

This clonotype was recorded a few times. The rearrangement links TRBV6-5 to TRBJ2-2; 9 bases map to TRBD1. The CDR3 sequence is 15 residues long. The V segment lost 8 bases and the J segment 4 bases; nucleotides outside the gene matches: 8. Germline lookup yields CDR1 MNHEY and CDR2 SVGAGI. The CDR3 sequence: CASRWTGVATGELFF. DNA of the CDR3: TGTGCCAGCCGGTGGACAGGGGTTGCCACCGGGGAGCTGTTTTTT.

The rearrangement links TRBV7-3 to TRBJ1-3; no firm D call. This CDR3 spans 14 amino acids. CDR1 is SGHTA and CDR2 is FQGTGA in the germline V gene. Deletions cut 5 bases from V and 4 bases from J, with 12 bases between. The CDR3 loop reads CASSPGGLGNTIYF. Written as DNA, the CDR3 is TGTGCCAGCAGCCCGGGCGGGCTCGGAAACACCATATATTTT. Full variable domain (rest looked up from reference TRBV7-3 and TRBJ1-3): GAGVSQTPSNKVTEKGKYVELRCDPISGHTALYWYRQSLGQGPEFLIYFQGTGAADDSGLPNDRFFAVRPEGSVSTLKIQRTERGDSAVYLCASSPGGLGNTIYFGEGSWLTVV.

This clonotype occurred a few times. The chain uses TRBV19 and TRBJ1-6; D possibly corresponds to TRBD1 (6 bases). The V and J ends lost 7 bases and 8 bases respectively, with 27 bases between them. The CDR3 length is 18 residues. The V gene's germline CDR1 is LNHDA and CDR2 SQIVND (reference sequence). The chain's CDR3 is CASTTYGQGYIGDSPLHF. In DNA form, the CDR3 reads TGTGCCAGTACCACATACGGGCAGGGGTATATTGGCGATTCACCCCTCCACTTT.

This clonotype was seen a few times. The genes are TRBV28 and TRBJ1-1, with a tentative D call TRBD1 (5 bases). Deletions cut 5 bases from V and 10 bases from J, with 17 bases between. Germline V gives CDR1 MDHEN, CDR2 SYDVKM. CDR3 length: 13 residues. The CDR3 coding sequence is TGTGCCAGCAGTCCCCGACAGATGGGAGCAGCTTTCTTT. Amino acid sequence: CASSPRQMGAAFF. The variable domain in full, completed from reference TRBV28 and TRBJ1-1, reads DVKVTQSSRYLVKRTGEKVFLECVQDMDHENMFWYRQDPGLGLRLIYFSYDVKMKEKGDIPEGYSVSREKKERFSLILESASTNQTSMYLCASSPRQMGAAFFGQGTRLTVV.

This chain uses TRBV20-1 with TRBJ2-7, with D perhaps matching TRBD2 (6 bases). The V end lost 5 bases, the J end lost 3 bases, and 14 bases lay between the germline ends. The CDR3 sequence is 13 residues long. Germline lookup yields CDR1 DFQATT and CDR2 SNEGSKA (reference sequence). CDR3 sequence reads: CSAPSRENYEQYF. CDR3 in DNA: TGCAGTGCTCCCTCCCGGGAGAACTACGAGCAGTACTTC.

The chain links TRBV11-3 to TRBJ2-5; D gene uncertain. The CDR3 has 14 residues. The V and J ends lost 5 bases and 7 bases respectively, with 17 bases between them. The germline CDR1 and CDR2 sequences are SGHNT and YENEEA. CDR3 nucleotides: TGTGCCAGCAGCAAAAGGGCTGGGTCGGGGACCCAGTACTTC. It is translated as CASSKRAGSGTQYF.

This clonotype was counted only a few times. This rearrangement joins TRBV29-1 to TRBJ2-7; no clear D gene. Trimming took off 5 bases at V and 0 bases at J, with 8 bases between the two ends. Germline assignment: CDR1 SQVTM and CDR2 ANQGSEA. This CDR3 has 12 residues. This CDR3 is CSVRSSSYEQYF. CDR3 nucleotide sequence: TGCAGCGTTCGAAGCAGCTCCTACGAGCAGTACTTC.

In this sample, this clonotype turned up a few times. DNA of the CDR3: TGCAGCGTTGAATTCGCAGGAGGGGGAAACACCATATATTTT. Translated, it gives CSVEFAGGGNTIYF. This chain uses TRBV29-1 with TRBJ1-3; D gene unclear. The V end was cut by 2 bases, the J end by 4 bases, with 12 bases between. This CDR3 region has 14 residues. Per germline, CDR1 SQVTM and CDR2 ANQGSEA.

This clonotype showed up just a few times. This sequence joins TRBV20-1 and TRBJ2-5, with 9 bases aligning to TRBD2. With 6 bases clipped from V and 3 bases from J, the junction kept 5 bases outside the gene matches. This CDR3 contains 13 residues. Germline loops: CDR1 DFQATT, CDR2 SNEGSKA (reference sequence). The CDR3 region is CSAVIAGEETQYF. CDR3 coding DNA: TGCAGTGCCGTAATAGCGGGGGAAGAGACCCAGTACTTC.

This clonotype occurred a few times. This chain links TRBV20-1 with TRBJ2-3; D is unresolved. Looked up from germline, CDR1 is DFQATT and CDR2 is SNEGSKA (reference sequence). This CDR3 comprises 13 residues. V lost 4 bases to trimming and J lost 0 bases, with 8 bases between them. For the CDR3, the DNA is TGCAGTGCTACTCGTCATAGCACAGATACGCAGTATTTT. Protein sequence: CSATRHSTDTQYF.

This clonotype appeared a few times. The chain carries TRBV7-6 and TRBJ1-3, with a tentative D call TRBD1 (6 bases). The CDR3 is 17 amino acids. V lost 4 bases and J lost 5, with 21 bases in between. CDR1 and CDR2 from the germline V gene are SGHVS and FNYEAQ. The CDR3 is CASSSRGGRDLRNTIYF. CDR3 DNA: TGTGCCAGCAGCTCCCGGGGGGGCAGAGACTTAAGAAACACCATATATTTT.

This chain links TRBV11-3 with TRBJ2-2, with 8 positions matching TRBD2. After removal of 1 base from V and 4 bases from J, the junction contained 2 bases not matched to a gene. This CDR3 contains 15 residues. Germline V gene sequence: CDR1 SGHNT, CDR2 YENEEA. DNA for the CDR3: TGTGCCAGCAGCTTAGCGGGGGGGAGCACCGGGGAGCTGTTTTTT. Protein product: CASSLAGGSTGELFF.

In its sample, this clonotype was seen many times. The chain couples TRBV20-1 to TRBJ2-3, with D unclear. The V and J ends lost 8 bases and 1 base respectively, with 13 bases between them. This CDR3 comprises 13 residues. From germline, CDR1 is DFQATT and CDR2 SNEGSKA (reference sequence). CDR3 region: CSFQDERTDTQYF. The CDR3 nucleotides are TGCAGTTTCCAGGACGAACGCACAGATACGCAGTATTTT.

This clonotype was picked up a small number of times. This chain uses TRBV29-1 with TRBJ1-6; D gene uncertain. The germline V gene encodes CDR1 SQVTM and CDR2 ANQGSEA. The CDR3 length is 13 residues. Trimming left V 4 bases short and J 8 bases short, with 12 bases between. Here the CDR3 reads CSVGASSDSPLHF. CDR3 sequence (DNA): TGCAGCGTTGGTGCCAGCTCCGATTCACCCCTCCACTTT.

The chain recombines TRBV12-3 or TRBV12-4 with TRBJ2-4; 10 bases are a match to TRBD1. Trimming cost V 4 bases and J 8 bases; bases outside gene matches: 2. The CDR3 is made up of 13 amino acids. CDR3 amino acids: CASSSGTGDIQYF. CDR3 bases: TGTGCCAGCAGTTCCGGGACAGGGGACATTCAGTACTTC.

Here the CDR3 DNA reads TGCAGCGTTATAGGAGCGGGGGCTCCCCGCTACGAGCAGTACTTC. It codes for CSVIGAGAPRYEQYF. V and J are TRBV29-1 and TRBJ2-7, with 8 bases lining up with TRBD2. CDR1 and CDR2 from the germline V gene are SQVTM and ANQGSEA. This CDR3 has 15 residues. After removal of 5 bases from V and 3 bases from J, the junction contained 12 bases not matched to a gene.

The chain employs TRBV5-1 and TRBJ2-3; TRBD1 agrees at 7 bases. The CDR3 covers 13 residues. CDR1 is SGHRS, CDR2 YFSETQ, per germline. V lost 5 bases to trimming and J lost 2 bases; unmatched junction nucleotides: 2. CDR3 amino acids: CASRTGNTDTQYF. The CDR3 DNA reads as TGCGCCAGCAGGACAGGGAACACAGATACGCAGTATTTT. Full variable domain (rest looked up from reference TRBV5-1 and TRBJ2-3): KAGVTQTPRYLIKTRGQQVTLSCSPISGHRSVSWYQQTPGQGLQFLFEYFSETQRNKGNFPGRFSGRQFSNSRSEMNVSTLELGDSALYLCASRTGNTDTQYFGPGTRLTVL.

This clonotype was found a few times. The chain combines TRBV7-8 with TRBJ1-2, with unresolved D. CDR3 length: 12 residues. Germline CDR1 is SGHVS and CDR2 is FQNEAQ. Trimming pared 1 base from V and 7 bases from J, leaving 7 bases between. The CDR3 loop is CASSLGFGGYTF. The CDR3 nucleotides read TGTGCCAGCAGCTTAGGCTTTGGTGGCTACACCTTC. Variable domain in full (rest from reference TRBV7-8 and TRBJ1-2): GAGVSQSPRYKVAKRGQDVALRCDPISGHVSLFWYQQALGQGPEFLTYFQNEAQLDKSGLPSDRFFAERPEGSVSTLKIQRTQQEDSAVYLCASSLGFGGYTFGSGTRLTVV.

The V gene is TRBV6-5, the J gene TRBJ1-4, with no clear D. The length of the CDR3 is 14 residues. The ends were cut back, 2 bases at V and 0 bases at J, with 4 bases in the middle. Germline values: CDR1 MNHEY, CDR2 SVGAGI. The CDR3 DNA is TGTGCCAGCAGTTACAGGCCAACTAATGAAAAACTGTTTTTT. Protein product: CASSYRPTNEKLFF.

CDR3: CASSLDGQGAEAFF. CDR3 bases: TGCGCCAGCAGCTTGGATGGACAGGGCGCTGAAGCTTTCTTT. J is TRBJ1-1 and V is TRBV5-1; 8 bases agree with TRBD1. CDR3 size: 14 residues. Germline lookup yields CDR1 SGHRS and CDR2 YFSETQ. With V trimmed by 0 bases and J by 6 bases, 4 bases remained unmatched.

V and J are TRBV29-1 and TRBJ1-1; tentatively, D is TRBD1 (5 bases). Germline CDR1 reads SQVTM; CDR2 reads ANQGSEA. With 7 bases removed from V and 0 bases from J, the gap between germline ends came to 21 bases. The CDR3 contains 16 residues. The CDR3 spells CSAMRGGGAVNTEAFF. Here the CDR3 DNA reads TGCAGCGCGATGAGGGGCGGAGGGGCGGTGAACACTGAAGCTTTCTTT.

V and J are TRBV7-2 and TRBJ2-2; TRBD2 aligns across 7 bases. The CDR3 runs 15 residues. Germline V gene lookup returns CDR1 SGHTA and CDR2 FQGNSA. Trimming at V came to 3 bases and at J to 0 bases, leaving 1 base not matched to a gene. CDR3 nucleotide sequence: TGTGCCAGCAGCTTTGGGGGGGCGAACACCGGGGAGCTGTTTTTT. As protein: CASSFGGANTGELFF.

The genes are TRBV29-1 and TRBJ2-7; the D gene is possibly TRBD2 (6 bases). Germline V CDR1 and CDR2: SQVTM, ANQGSEA. The CDR3 loop spans 13 amino acids. V dropped 4 bases and J dropped 6 bases, with 16 bases sitting between them. The CDR3: CSVAGTGAAEQYF. Written as DNA, the CDR3 is TGCAGCGTTGCAGGGACGGGAGCGGCCGAGCAGTACTTC.

The chain is built from TRBV4-1 and TRBJ2-3; possible D gene TRBD2, 6 bases. The CDR3 has 18 residues. The V and J ends lost 1 base and 5 bases respectively, with 22 bases between them. Germline values: CDR1 MGHRA, CDR2 YSYEKL. The CDR3 region is CASSQAPSVEGWGDTQYF. CDR3 bases: TGCGCCAGCAGCCAAGCCCCCAGTGTGGAGGGGTGGGGAGATACGCAGTATTTT.

This chain joins TRBV29-1 and TRBJ2-7, with a tentative D call TRBD1 (6 bases). V was cut by 6 bases and J by 2 bases, with 17 bases left in between. CDR1 is SQVTM, CDR2 ANQGSEA, per germline. CDR3 length: 14 amino acids. CDR3 sequence: CSVRGTIGAYEQYF. The CDR3 DNA follows: TGCAGCGTCCGAGGGACAATCGGGGCCTACGAGCAGTACTTC.

This chain connects TRBV20-1 to TRBJ2-3, with 7 bases fitting TRBD1. The V and J ends lost 6 bases and 6 bases, in that order; junction bases with no gene match: 9. The germline gives CDR1 DFQATT, CDR2 SNEGSKA (reference sequence). This CDR3 contains 13 residues. The CDR3 protein is CSARQGAVDTQYF. In DNA form, the CDR3 reads TGCAGTGCCAGACAGGGTGCAGTCGATACGCAGTATTTT.

The gene calls are TRBV9 and TRBJ2-5; no definite D call. The CDR3 covers 14 residues. Between the trimmed V and J ends, which lost 6 bases and 0 bases, there was a span of 12 bases. From germline, CDR1 is SGDLS and CDR2 YYNGEE. The chain's CDR3 is CASTPRPYQETQYF. The CDR3 DNA reads TGTGCCAGCACCCCTCGACCATACCAAGAGACCCAGTACTTC. The full variable domain, in which reference TRBV9 and TRBJ2-5 provide the parts outside the CDR3, is DSGVTQTPKHLITATGQRVTLRCSPRSGDLSVYWYQQSLDQGLQFLIQYYNGEERAKGNILERFSAQQFPDLHSELNLSSLELGDSALYFCASTPRPYQETQYFGPGTRLLVL.

This clonotype has a handful of counts. One end of the junction does not line up with germline, which may come from a read error. The chain employs TRBV10-2 and TRBJ2-7; no clear D gene. The germline gives CDR1 WSHSY, CDR2 SAAADI. The CDR3 consists of 13 residues. The CDR3 nucleotides read TGCGCCAGCAGTGACGGCTATTCCTCCGAGCAGTACTTC. The encoded protein is CASSDGYSSEQYF.

This chain connects TRBV18 to TRBJ2-3; TRBD2 agrees at 9 bases. CDR3 size: 17 residues. Losses at the gene ends were 3 bases for V and 0 bases for J; bases not matched to a gene: 7. Germline values: CDR1 KGHSH, CDR2 LQKENI. CDR3 coding DNA: TGTGCCAGCTCACCGCTAGCGGGGTCGACTAGCACAGATACGCAGTATTTT. Translating gives CASSPLAGSTSTDTQYF.

The chain combines TRBV6-5 with TRBJ2-1; 13 nucleotides line up with TRBD2. Trimming at V came to 4 bases and at J to 3 bases, leaving 3 bases not matched to a gene. Germline CDR1 and CDR2: MNHEY and SVGAGI. The CDR3 totals 16 residues. This chain's CDR3 is CASSLTSGGIYNEQFF. CDR3 DNA: TGTGCCAGCAGTTTGACTAGCGGGGGGATCTACAATGAGCAGTTCTTC.